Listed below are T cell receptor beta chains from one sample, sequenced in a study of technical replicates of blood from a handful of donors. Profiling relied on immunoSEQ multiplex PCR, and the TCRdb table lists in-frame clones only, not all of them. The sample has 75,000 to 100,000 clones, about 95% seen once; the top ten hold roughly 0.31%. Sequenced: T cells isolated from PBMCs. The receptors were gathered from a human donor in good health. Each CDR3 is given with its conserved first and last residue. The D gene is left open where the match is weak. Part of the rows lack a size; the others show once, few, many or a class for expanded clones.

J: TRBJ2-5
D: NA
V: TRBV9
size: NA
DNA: TGTGCCAGCAGCGTAGACCCAGGATGGGAGACCCAGTACTTC
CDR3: CASSVDPGWETQYF

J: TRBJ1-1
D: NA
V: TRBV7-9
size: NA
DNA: TGTGCCAGCAGCTCCCCGTTGAACACTGAAGCTTTCTTT
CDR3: CASSSPLNTEAFF

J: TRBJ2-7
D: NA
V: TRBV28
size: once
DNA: TGTGCCAGCAGTGGGACCCAGGGGTCCCTCTCCTACGAGCAGTACTTC
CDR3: CASSGTQGSLSYEQYF

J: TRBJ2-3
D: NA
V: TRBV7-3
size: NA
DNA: TGTGCCAGCAGCTTAGAGGGCTGGACCGCGGATCCCCCAGATACGCAGTATTTT
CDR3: CASSLEGWTADPPDTQYF

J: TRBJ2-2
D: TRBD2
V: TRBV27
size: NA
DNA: TGTGCCAGCAGTCTAAATGTCCCCCCCAGCCGGCGGGAGCACACCGGGGAGCTGTTTTTT
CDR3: CASSLNVPPSRREHTGELFF

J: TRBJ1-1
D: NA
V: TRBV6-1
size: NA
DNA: TGTGCCAGCAGTGAAAGCCTGAACACTGAAGCTTTCTTT
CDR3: CASSESLNTEAFF

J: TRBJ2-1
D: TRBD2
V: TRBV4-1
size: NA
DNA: TGCGCCAGTAGGTATACGGGACTAGCGGGACCGAAGAGCTCCTACAATGAGCAGTTCTTC
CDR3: CASRYTGLAGPKSSYNEQFF

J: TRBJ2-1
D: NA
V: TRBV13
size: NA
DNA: TGTGCCAGCAGCTCTCCCGGAGACAGCCGGGAGTTCTTC
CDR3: CASSSPGDSREFF

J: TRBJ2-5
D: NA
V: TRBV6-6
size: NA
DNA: TGTGCCAGCAGTTACTTTCGCGGGGAAGAGGAGACCCAGTACTTC
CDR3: CASSYFRGEEETQYF

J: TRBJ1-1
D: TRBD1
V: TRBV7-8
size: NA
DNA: TGTGCCAGCAGCTGGGGACAGTTAAACACTGAAGCTTTCTTT
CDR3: CASSWGQLNTEAFF

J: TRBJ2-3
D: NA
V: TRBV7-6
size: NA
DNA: TGTGCCAGCAGCTCTAATCGGCAGCGGAGCACAGATACGCAGTATTTT
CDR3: CASSSNRQRSTDTQYF

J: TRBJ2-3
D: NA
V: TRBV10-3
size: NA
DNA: TGTGCCATCAGTGAAGGGGGGGCGGGTAGCACAGATACGCAGTATTTT
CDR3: CAISEGGAGSTDTQYF

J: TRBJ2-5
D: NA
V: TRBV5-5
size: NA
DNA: TGTGCCAGCAGCCTAGGACAGCAAGAGACCCAGTACTTC
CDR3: CASSLGQQETQYF

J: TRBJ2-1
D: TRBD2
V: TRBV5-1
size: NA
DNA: TGCGCCAGCAGCGCGAGGACTAGCGGGAGCTGGGGTGAGCAGTTCTTC
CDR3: CASSARTSGSWGEQFF

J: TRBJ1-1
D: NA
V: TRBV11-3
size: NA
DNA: TGTGCCAGCAGCCGGACACCAAACACTGAAGCTTTCTTT
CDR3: CASSRTPNTEAFF

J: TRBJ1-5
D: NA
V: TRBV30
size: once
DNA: TGTGCCTGGGCGACAAACAATCAGCCCCAGCATTTT
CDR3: CAWATNNQPQHF

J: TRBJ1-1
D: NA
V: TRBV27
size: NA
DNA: TGTGCCAGCAGCCGCACCTGGACAGCCTCTGAAGCTTTCTTT
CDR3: CASSRTWTASEAFF

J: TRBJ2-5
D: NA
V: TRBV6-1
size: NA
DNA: TGTGCCAGCAGTGGAGTGGAGACCCAGTACTTC
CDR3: CASSGVETQYF

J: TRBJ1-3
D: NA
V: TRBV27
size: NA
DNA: TGTGCCAGCAGTTTATCCCGGGGGGCTGGAAACACCATATATTTT
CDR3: CASSLSRGAGNTIYF

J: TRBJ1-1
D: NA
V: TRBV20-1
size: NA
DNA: TGCAGTGCTCCGGGAGGTAGGGAAGCTTTCTTT
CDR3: CSAPGGREAFF

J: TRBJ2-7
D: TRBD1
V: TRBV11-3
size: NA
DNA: TGTGCCAGCAGCTCGCTTTCCTCCGGGACAGGGAACGAGCAGTACTTC
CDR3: CASSSLSSGTGNEQYF

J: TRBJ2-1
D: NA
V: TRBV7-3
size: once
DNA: TGTGCCAGCAGCTTTGAGAGAGGTGAGCAGTTCTTC
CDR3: CASSFERGEQFF

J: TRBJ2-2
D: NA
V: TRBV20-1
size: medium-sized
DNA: TGCAGTGCCACTAACACCGGGGAGCTGTTTTTT
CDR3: CSATNTGELFF

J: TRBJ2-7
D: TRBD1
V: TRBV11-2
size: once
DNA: TGTGCCAGCAGCCATGGGACAGGTAACTACGAGCAGTACTTC
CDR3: CASSHGTGNYEQYF

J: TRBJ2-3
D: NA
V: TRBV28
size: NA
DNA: TGTGCCAGCACTCTCTCGGGGGAGGCAGATACGCAGTATTTT
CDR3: CASTLSGEADTQYF